The T cell receptor beta chain described here comes from a study of shared clonotypes between healthy human individuals. The germline V gene encodes CDR1 SGHTA and CDR2 FQGNSA. CDR3 length: 16 residues. V was cut by 5 bases and J by 1 base, with 15 bases left in between. The protocol was immunoSEQ multiplex PCR, while the TCRdb copy is restricted to in-frame clones and leaves out a portion. Of roughly 2.6 million clones in the sample, over 85% were seen once. The sequenced sample was naive CD4+ T cells sorted from blood. Specified subset: CD45RA+ positively selected. The clonotype comes from a man aged 18-30 years in good health. J is TRBJ1-5 and V is TRBV7-2, with D uncertain. The CDR3 loop is CASSPLWDLSNQPQHF. The CDR3 DNA follows: TGTGCCAGCAGCCCCCTTTGGGATTTGAGCAATCAGCCCCAGCATTTT.